This TCR beta chain was sequenced for a study of T cells in Graves' hyperthyroidism and ophthalmopathy. Amplified TCR beta CDR3 regions came from RNA transcripts. Researchers ran a first-round RT-PCR on the TCR CDR3 using the HTBI primer set. MiXCR, run by TCRdb on the multiplex PCR reads, gives a single entry per CDR3 protein. The top ten hold 8.9% of the sample, which has 750,000 to 950,000 distinct CDR3 sequences, 35% to 45% seen once. Findings and limits, study-wide: Ophthalmopathy was identified by the model a median roughly six months ahead of onset.

V lost 9 bases, J lost 3 bases, and 1 base stayed unmatched. CDR1 is MNHEY, CDR2 SVGAGI, per germline. The CDR3 runs to 11 residues. In the case of this clonotype: The antigen remains undetermined.

V is TRBV6-5 and J is TRBJ1-2, with 7 bases aligning to TRBD1. Input material: blood. The receptor comes from a man aged 18 to 30 with Graves' hyperthyroidism. The CDR3 sequence is CASTGDYGYTF. The CDR3 DNA follows: TGTGCCAGTACAGGGGACTATGGCTACACCTTC.